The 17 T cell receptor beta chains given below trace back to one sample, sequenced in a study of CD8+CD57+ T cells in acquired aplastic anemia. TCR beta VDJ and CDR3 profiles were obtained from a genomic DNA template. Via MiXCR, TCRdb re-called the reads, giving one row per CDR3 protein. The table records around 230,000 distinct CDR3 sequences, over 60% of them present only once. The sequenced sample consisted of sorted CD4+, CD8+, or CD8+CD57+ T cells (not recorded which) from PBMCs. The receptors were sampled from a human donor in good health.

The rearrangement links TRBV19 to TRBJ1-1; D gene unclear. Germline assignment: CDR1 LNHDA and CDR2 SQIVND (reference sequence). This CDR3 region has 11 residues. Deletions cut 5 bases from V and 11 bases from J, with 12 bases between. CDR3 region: CASSDRSPAFF. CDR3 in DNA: TGTGCCAGTAGTGACCGGAGCCCCGCTTTCTTT.

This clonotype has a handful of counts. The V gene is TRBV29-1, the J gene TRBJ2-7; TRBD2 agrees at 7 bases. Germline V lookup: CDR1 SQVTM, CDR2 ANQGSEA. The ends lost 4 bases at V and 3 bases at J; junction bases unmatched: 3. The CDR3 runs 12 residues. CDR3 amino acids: CSVGSGGYEQYF. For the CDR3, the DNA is TGCAGCGTTGGATCGGGAGGCTACGAGCAGTACTTC.

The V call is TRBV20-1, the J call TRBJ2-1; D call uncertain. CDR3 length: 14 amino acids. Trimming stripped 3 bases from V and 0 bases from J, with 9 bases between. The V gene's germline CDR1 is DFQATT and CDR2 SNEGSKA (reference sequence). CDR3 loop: CSARFLSSYNEQFF. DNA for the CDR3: TGCAGTGCTAGGTTCCTCAGCTCCTACAATGAGCAGTTCTTC.

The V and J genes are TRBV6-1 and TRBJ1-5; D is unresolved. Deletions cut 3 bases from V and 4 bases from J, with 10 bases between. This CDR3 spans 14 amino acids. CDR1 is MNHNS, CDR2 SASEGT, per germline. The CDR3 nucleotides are TGTGCCAGCAGTGAGGGAGAGGAGAATCAGCCCCAGCATTTT. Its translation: CASSEGEENQPQHF.

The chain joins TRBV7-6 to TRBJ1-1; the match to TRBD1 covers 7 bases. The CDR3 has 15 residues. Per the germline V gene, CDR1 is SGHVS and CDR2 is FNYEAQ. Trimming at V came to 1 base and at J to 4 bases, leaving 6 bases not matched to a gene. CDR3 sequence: CASSLETGVSTEAFF. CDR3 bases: TGTGCCAGCAGCTTAGAAACAGGGGTGAGCACTGAAGCTTTCTTT.

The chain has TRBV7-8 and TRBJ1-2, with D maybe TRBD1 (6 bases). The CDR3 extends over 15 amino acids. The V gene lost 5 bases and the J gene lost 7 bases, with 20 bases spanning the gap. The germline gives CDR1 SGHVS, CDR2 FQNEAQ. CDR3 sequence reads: CASSIPAGGAAGYTF. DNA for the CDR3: TGTGCCAGCAGCATACCGGCGGGGGGGGCAGCTGGCTACACCTTC.

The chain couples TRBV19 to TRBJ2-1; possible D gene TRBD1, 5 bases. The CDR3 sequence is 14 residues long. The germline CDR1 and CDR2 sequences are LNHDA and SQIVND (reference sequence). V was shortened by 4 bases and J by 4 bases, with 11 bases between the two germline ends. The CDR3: CASSTTRQYNEQFF. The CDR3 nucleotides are TGTGCCAGTAGTACAACCCGACAGTACAATGAGCAGTTCTTC.

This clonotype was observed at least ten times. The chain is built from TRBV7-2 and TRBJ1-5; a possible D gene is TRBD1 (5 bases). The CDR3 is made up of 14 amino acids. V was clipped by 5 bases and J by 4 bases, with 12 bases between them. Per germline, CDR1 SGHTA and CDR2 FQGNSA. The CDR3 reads CASSITGLNQPQHF. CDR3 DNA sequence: TGTGCCAGCAGCATAACAGGCCTTAATCAGCCCCAGCATTTT.

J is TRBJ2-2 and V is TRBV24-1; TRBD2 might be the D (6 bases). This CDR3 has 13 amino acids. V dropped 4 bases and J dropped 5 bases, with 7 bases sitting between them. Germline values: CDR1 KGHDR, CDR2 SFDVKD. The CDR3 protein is CATSEGGTGELFF. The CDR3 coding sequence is TGTGCCACCAGTGAAGGAGGGACCGGGGAGCTGTTTTTT.

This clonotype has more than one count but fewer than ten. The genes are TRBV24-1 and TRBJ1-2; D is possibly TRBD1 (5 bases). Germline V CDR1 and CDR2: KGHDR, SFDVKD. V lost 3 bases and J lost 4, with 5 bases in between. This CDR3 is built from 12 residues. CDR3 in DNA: TGTGCCACCAGTGATGGGGCCTATGGCTACACCTTC. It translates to CATSDGAYGYTF.

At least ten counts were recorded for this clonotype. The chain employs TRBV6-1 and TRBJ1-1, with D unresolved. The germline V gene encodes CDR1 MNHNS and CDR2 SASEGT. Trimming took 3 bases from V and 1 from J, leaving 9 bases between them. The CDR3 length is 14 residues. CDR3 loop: CASSDMDENTEAFF. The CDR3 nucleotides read TGTGCCAGCAGTGATATGGATGAGAACACTGAAGCTTTCTTT.

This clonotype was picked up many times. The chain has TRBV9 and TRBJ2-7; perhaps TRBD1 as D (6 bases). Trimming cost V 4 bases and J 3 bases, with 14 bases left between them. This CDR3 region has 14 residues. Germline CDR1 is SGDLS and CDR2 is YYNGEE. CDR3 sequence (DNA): TGTGCCAGCAGCCCCCAAGACAGGTTCTACGAGCAGTACTTC. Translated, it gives CASSPQDRFYEQYF.

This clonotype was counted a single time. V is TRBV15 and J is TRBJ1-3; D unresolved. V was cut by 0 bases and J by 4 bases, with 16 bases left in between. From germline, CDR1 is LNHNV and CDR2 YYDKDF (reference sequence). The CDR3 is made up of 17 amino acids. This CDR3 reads CATSRDPSGTSGNTIYF. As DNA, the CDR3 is TGTGCCACCAGCAGAGATCCTAGTGGAACCTCCGGAAACACCATATATTTT.

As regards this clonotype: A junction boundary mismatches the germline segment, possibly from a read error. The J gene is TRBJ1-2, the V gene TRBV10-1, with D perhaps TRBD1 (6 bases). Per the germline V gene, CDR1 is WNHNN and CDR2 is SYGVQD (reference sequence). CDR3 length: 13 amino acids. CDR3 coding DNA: TGTGCCAGCAGTACCGCAGGGGTCGATGGCTACACCTTC. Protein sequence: CASSTAGVDGYTF.

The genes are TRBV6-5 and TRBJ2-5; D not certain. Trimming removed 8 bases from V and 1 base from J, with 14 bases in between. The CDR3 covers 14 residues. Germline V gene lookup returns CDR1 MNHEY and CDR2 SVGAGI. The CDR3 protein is CASVHDGLQETQYF. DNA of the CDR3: TGTGCCAGCGTCCATGATGGGCTCCAAGAGACCCAGTACTTC.

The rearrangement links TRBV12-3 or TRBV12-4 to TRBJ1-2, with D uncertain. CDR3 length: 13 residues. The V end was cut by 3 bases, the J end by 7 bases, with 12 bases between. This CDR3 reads CASSFDWRLGYTF. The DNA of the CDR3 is TGTGCCAGCAGTTTCGATTGGCGGCTTGGCTACACCTTC.

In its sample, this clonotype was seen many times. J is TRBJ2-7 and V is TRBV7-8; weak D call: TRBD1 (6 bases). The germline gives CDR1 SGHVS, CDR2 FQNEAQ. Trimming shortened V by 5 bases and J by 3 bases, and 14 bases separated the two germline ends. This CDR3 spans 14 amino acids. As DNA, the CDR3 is TGTGCCAGCAGCCCGCCCGACAGGAGCTACGAGCAGTACTTC. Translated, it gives CASSPPDRSYEQYF. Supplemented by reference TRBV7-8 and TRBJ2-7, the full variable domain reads GAGVSQSPRYKVAKRGQDVALRCDPISGHVSLFWYQQALGQGPEFLTYFQNEAQLDKSGLPSDRFFAERPEGSVSTLKIQRTQQEDSAVYLCASSPPDRSYEQYFGPGTRLTVT.